What follows are 29 T cell receptor beta chains derived from one specimen sequenced in a study of Graves' ophthalmopathy and Graves' hyperthyroidism. Amplification from RNA transcripts yielded the TCR beta CDR3 regions. After a first-round RT-PCR with HTBI primers, a second-round multiplex PCR was run. TCRdb re-called the multiplex PCR reads with MiXCR, one entry per CDR3 protein. The data contain around 1,200,000 distinct CDR3 sequences, less than 45% of them singletons. What was sequenced was peripheral blood or thyroid tissue (not recorded which). These TCRs come from an adult man with Graves' hyperthyroidism.

The chain combines TRBV28 with TRBJ2-7; no clear D. The CDR3 sequence is 12 residues long. Germline CDR1 reads MDHEN; CDR2 reads SYDVKM. With 5 bases removed from V and 4 bases from J, the gap between germline ends came to 9 bases. CDR3 DNA sequence: TGTGCCAGCAGTGAACGGTGGTACGAGCAGTACTTC. As protein: CASSERWYEQYF.

This clonotype was counted only a few times. V is TRBV10-1 and J is TRBJ2-1; D gene unclear. Trimming stripped 5 bases from V and 4 bases from J, with 9 bases between. Looked up from germline, CDR1 is WNHNN and CDR2 is SYGVQD (reference sequence). This CDR3 comprises 13 residues. This CDR3 reads CASSPAKYNEQFF. The CDR3 region has the DNA TGCGCCAGCAGTCCCGCCAAGTACAATGAGCAGTTCTTC.

This chain uses TRBV10-3 with TRBJ2-7; maybe TRBD2 (5 bases). CDR1 is ENHRY, CDR2 SYGVKD, per germline. The length of the CDR3 is 17 residues. V lost 4 bases and J lost 0, with 19 bases in between. The CDR3 nucleotides read TGTGCCATCAGTGGTGTCGATGGCGGGCCCCCCTCCTACGAGCAGTACTTC. This gives the protein CAISGVDGGPPSYEQYF.

The chain couples TRBV29-1 to TRBJ2-2, with D tentatively TRBD1 or TRBD2 (5 bases each). V lost 6 bases to trimming and J lost 4 bases, with 12 bases between them. Germline-derived CDR1 and CDR2 are SQVTM and ANQGSEA. This CDR3 spans 13 amino acids. Here the CDR3 reads CSVRGRVTGELFF. CDR3 nucleotide sequence: TGCAGCGTCCGGGGCAGGGTCACCGGGGAGCTGTTTTTT.

This clonotype was counted ten times or more. The J gene is TRBJ2-7, the V gene TRBV5-1; 11 nucleotides match TRBD1. The CDR3 covers 15 residues. Germline V gene lookup returns CDR1 SGHRS and CDR2 YFSETQ. V dropped 4 bases and J dropped 9; count of bases not matched to a gene: 12. CDR3 nucleotide sequence: TGCGCCAGCAGCCCGGGACAGGGGGAAAGGGAAGCGCAGTACTTC. This encodes CASSPGQGEREAQYF.

The table lists this clonotype with many counts. V and J are TRBV9 and TRBJ2-5; D may be TRBD1 (6 bases). Between the trimmed V and J ends, which lost 3 bases and 2 bases, there was a span of 20 bases. Germline V gives CDR1 SGDLS, CDR2 YYNGEE. This CDR3 spans 17 amino acids. This chain's CDR3 is CASSGSHPRTVQETQYF. The CDR3 DNA reads TGTGCCAGCAGCGGTAGTCACCCCCGGACAGTACAAGAGACCCAGTACTTC.

This clonotype was detected only a few times. In DNA, the CDR3 is TGCGCCAGCAGCCAAGCCATAACAGGGGGACAGGGTGGCTACACCTTC. Translated, it gives CASSQAITGGQGGYTF. The rearrangement uses TRBV4-1 and TRBJ1-2, with TRBD1 identical over 9 bases. The CDR3 spans 16 residues. J lost 7 bases, V lost 1 base, and 10 bases had no gene match. The V gene's germline CDR1 is MGHRA and CDR2 YSYEKL.

With regard to this clonotype: Relative to the germline gene, one junction end is altered; a read error may explain this. This rearrangement joins TRBV7-2 to TRBJ1-2; D possibly corresponds to TRBD1 (5 bases). Germline lookup yields CDR1 SGHTA and CDR2 FQGNSA. This CDR3 is 13 amino acids long. In DNA, the CDR3 is TGTGCCAGCAGCCCAAGGGGAGGGTCGGACTACATCTTC. Residues: CASSPRGGSDYIF. Full variable domain (rest looked up from reference TRBV7-2 and TRBJ1-2): GAGVSQSPSNKVTEKGKDVELRCDPISGHTALYWYRQSLGQGLEFLIYFQGNSAPDKSGLPSDRFSAERTGGSVSTLTIQRTQQEDSAVYLCASSPRGGSDYIFGSGTRLTVV.

The chain has TRBV14 and TRBJ2-2, with TRBD2 identical over 7 bases. The CDR3 has 18 amino acids. V dropped 0 bases and J dropped 0; count of bases not matched to a gene: 7. Germline V gene data show CDR1 as SGHDN and CDR2 as FVKESK. The CDR3, as DNA: TGTGCCAGCAGCCAAGATTACCCGGGGGGATCGAACACCGGGGAGCTGTTTTTT. Its protein is CASSQDYPGGSNTGELFF.

The chain has TRBV5-6 and TRBJ1-4; D might be TRBD1 (5 bases). The germline CDR1 and CDR2 sequences are SGHDT and YYEEEE. This CDR3 region has 15 residues. Trimming shortened V by 5 bases and J by 8 bases, and 19 bases separated the two germline ends. This CDR3 reads CASRKGGARDEKLFF. The CDR3 DNA reads TGTGCCAGCAGAAAAGGAGGGGCTCGAGACGAAAAACTGTTTTTT. Variable domain in full (rest from reference TRBV5-6 and TRBJ1-4): DAGVTQSPTHLIKTRGQQVTLRCSPKSGHDTVSWYQQALGQGPQFIFQYYEEEERQRGNFPDRFSGHQFPNYSSELNVNALLLGDSALYLCASRKGGARDEKLFFGSGTQLSVL.

As concerns this clonotype: Sequence at one end of the junction differs from germline and may be a read error. The chain combines TRBV25-1 with TRBJ1-2; TRBD1 matches 11 bases. CDR1 is MGHDK, CDR2 SYGVNS, per germline. This CDR3 is built from 16 residues. CDR3 amino acids: CACSAKTGTGGYGYTF. CDR3 bases: TGTGCCTGCAGTGCTAAAACCGGGACAGGGGGCTATGGCTACACCTTC.

This clonotype was detected once. A much larger clone lies one base from this, so it may be a read error. Because the CDR3 is missing its conserved closing phenylalanine or tryptophan, this is likely a read error. This sequence joins TRBV19 and TRBJ1-2; no reliable D call. The CDR3 runs to 15 residues. Germline V gene data show CDR1 as LNHDA and CDR2 as SQIVND (reference sequence). Trimming stripped 6 bases from V and 2 bases from J, with 16 bases between. The DNA for the CDR3 is TGTGCCAGTAGCTTTGCCACGCCGGAAAACTATGGCTACACCCTC. Translating gives CASSFATPENYGYTL.

In this sample, this clonotype turned up many times. The rearrangement uses TRBV6-6 and TRBJ2-6, with D perhaps matching TRBD2 (6 bases). This CDR3 has 16 residues. The V gene's germline CDR1 is MNHNY and CDR2 SVGAGI (reference sequence). The ends were cut back, 6 bases at V and 0 bases at J, with 12 bases in the middle. As DNA, the CDR3 is TGTGCCAGCAGCAGAAAGGGAGGCTCTGGGGCCAACGTCCTGACTTTC. Amino acid sequence: CASSRKGGSGANVLTF.

This clonotype was recorded at least ten times. The genes are TRBV19 and TRBJ1-2, with a possible D match to TRBD1 (6 bases). V lost 3 bases and J lost 2, with 13 bases in between. The CDR3 is made up of 15 amino acids. The germline CDR1 and CDR2 sequences are LNHDA and SQIVND (reference sequence). The DNA for the CDR3 is TGTGCCAGTAGTATGGAGGACAGACCCAACTATGGCTACACCTTC. The encoded protein is CASSMEDRPNYGYTF.

This clonotype was picked up a small number of times. This rearrangement joins TRBV6-5 to TRBJ1-5; 9 bases fit TRBD1. The CDR3 consists of 15 residues. V dropped 5 bases and J dropped 5; count of bases not matched to a gene: 7. CDR1 and CDR2 from the germline V gene are MNHEY and SVGAGI. The CDR3 is CASSTTGGSYQPQHF. The CDR3 DNA is TGTGCCAGCAGTACCACAGGGGGCAGTTATCAGCCCCAGCATTTT.

As concerns this clonotype: The junction shows a germline mismatch at one end, possibly a read error. The chain joins TRBV2 to TRBJ2-7; TRBD1 is a possible D gene (5 bases). The CDR3 has 16 residues. Germline V gene sequence: CDR1 SNHLY, CDR2 FYNNEI. CDR3 sequence: CASSDKSPGFSSEQYF. The DNA of the CDR3 is TGTGCCAGCAGTGATAAATCTCCAGGGTTCTCCTCCGAGCAGTACTTC.

The rearrangement uses TRBV6-6 and TRBJ2-5, with D possibly TRBD2 on 6 matching bases. CDR1 and CDR2 from the germline V gene are MNHNY and SVGAGI (reference sequence). The V gene lost 0 bases and the J gene lost 2 bases, with 19 bases spanning the gap. The CDR3 loop spans 18 amino acids. The CDR3 DNA sequence: TGTGCCAGCAGTTACTCCTATCTTCATCGCGGGGCGCAAGAGACCCAGTACTTC. Translation gives CASSYSYLHRGAQETQYF.

The DNA of the CDR3 is TGCAGTGCGGGGACTAGAGGGTCGGGAGAGACCCAGTACTTC. Protein product: CSAGTRGSGETQYF. The rearrangement links TRBV20-1 to TRBJ2-5, with 8 bases matching TRBD2. The germline V gene has CDR1 DFQATT and CDR2 SNEGSKA (reference sequence). V trimming: 6 bases; J trimming: 4 bases; junction bases outside the gene matches: 10. The CDR3 extends over 14 amino acids.

This clonotype was counted at least ten times. The rearrangement uses TRBV24-1 and TRBJ1-6; D uncertain. The CDR3 has 14 amino acids. Trimming removed 5 bases at V and 6 bases at J, with 10 bases between. Germline V gene data show CDR1 as KGHDR and CDR2 as SFDVKD. The CDR3 reads CATSAEGSNSPLHF. The CDR3, as DNA: TGTGCCACCAGTGCTGAAGGGAGTAATTCACCCCTCCACTTT.

Details on this clonotype: A far larger clone lies a single base away; this is likely a read error. The rearrangement links TRBV7-2 to TRBJ2-2; 7 nucleotides line up with TRBD1. In germline, CDR1 is SGHTA, CDR2 FQGNSA. The CDR3 is made up of 15 amino acids. The CDR3 region is CASSLRQGGTGELLF. The CDR3 bases are TGTGCCAGCAGCTTACGACAGGGTGGGACCGGGGAGCTGCTTTTT.

The chain links TRBV28 to TRBJ1-5, with 8 positions matching TRBD1. The CDR3 has 16 residues. From germline, CDR1 is MDHEN and CDR2 SYDVKM. The J segment lost 2 bases and the V segment lost 5 bases, leaving 8 bases of the junction unmatched. CDR3 protein: CASSGQGAEGNQPQHF. The CDR3 DNA follows: TGTGCCAGCAGTGGCCAGGGGGCAGAAGGCAATCAGCCCCAGCATTTT.

The V and J genes are TRBV5-1 and TRBJ2-7; 7 bases are a match to TRBD2. This CDR3 has 15 amino acids. The V gene end was trimmed by 3 bases and the J gene end by 4 bases; junction bases not matched to a gene: 10. Germline loops: CDR1 SGHRS, CDR2 YFSETQ. CDR3 DNA: TGCGCCAGCAGCTGGGGAGGGGTCGGTTCATACGAGCAGTACTTC. Protein: CASSWGGVGSYEQYF.

The chain recombines TRBV7-2 with TRBJ2-5, with D perhaps given as TRBD1 or TRBD2 (5 bases each). Germline loops: CDR1 SGHTA, CDR2 FQGNSA. This CDR3 is built from 15 residues. The V end lost 1 base, the J end lost 7 bases, and 16 bases lay between the germline ends. The CDR3 spells CASSLERGVGGTQYF. The CDR3 coding sequence is TGTGCCAGCAGCTTAGAGAGAGGGGTAGGAGGGACCCAGTACTTC. The full variable domain, its missing parts supplied by reference TRBV7-2 and TRBJ2-5, is GAGVSQSPSNKVTEKGKDVELRCDPISGHTALYWYRQSLGQGLEFLIYFQGNSAPDKSGLPSDRFSAERTGGSVSTLTIQRTQQEDSAVYLCASSLERGVGGTQYFGPGTRLLVL.

The chain's CDR3 is CASRREGGSNQPQHF. The DNA for the CDR3 is TGTGCCAGCAGGCGGGAAGGGGGCAGCAATCAGCCCCAGCATTTT. The V gene is TRBV7-9, the J gene TRBJ1-5, with 7 bases lining up with TRBD1. This CDR3 region has 15 residues. Germline V gives CDR1 SEHNR, CDR2 FQNEAQ (reference sequence). After removal of 6 bases from V and 1 base from J, the junction contained 6 bases not matched to a gene.

The chain is built from TRBV9 and TRBJ2-5; 13 bases map to TRBD2. V shed 3 bases, J shed 1 base, and the junction held 3 bases outside the gene matches. Per germline, CDR1 SGDLS and CDR2 YYNGEE. This CDR3 is 16 amino acids long. DNA of the CDR3: TGTGCCAGCAGCGAGGGGACTAGCGGGACCCAAGAGACCCAGTACTTC. Its protein product is CASSEGTSGTQETQYF.

Only a few counts were recorded for this clonotype. The chain links TRBV15 to TRBJ2-2; tentatively, D is TRBD1 or TRBD2 (5 bases each). The CDR3 is made up of 18 amino acids. From germline, CDR1 is LNHNV and CDR2 YYDKDF (reference sequence). V was trimmed by 0 bases and J by 6 bases, leaving 20 bases between them. The CDR3 protein is CATSRDPPQASGPGELFF. CDR3 DNA sequence: TGTGCCACCAGCAGAGACCCCCCTCAGGCCTCGGGGCCCGGGGAGCTGTTTTTT.

V gene TRBV7-9 combines with J gene TRBJ2-1; tentative D call: TRBD2 (5 bases). This CDR3 region has 15 residues. Trimming pared 2 bases from V and 2 bases from J, leaving 10 bases between. Germline CDR1 is SEHNR and CDR2 is FQNEAQ (reference sequence). CDR3 amino acids: CASSLLALAYNEQFF. The CDR3 bases are TGTGCCAGCAGCTTACTAGCTCTTGCCTACAATGAGCAGTTCTTC.

The gene calls are TRBV5-1 and TRBJ2-7; D uncertain. The end of the DNA fits TRBJ2-1 better, so the J call may be wrong. The CDR3 has 11 residues. CDR1 is SGHRS and CDR2 is YFSETQ in the germline V gene. The CDR3 here is CASSQEGEQFF. DNA of the CDR3: TGCGCCAGCAGCCAAGAAGGTGAGCAGTTCTTC.

As concerns this clonotype: A read error may be the cause here, since a much bigger clone is one base away. The chain uses TRBV2 and TRBJ2-7; TRBD1 might be the D (6 bases). The germline CDR1 and CDR2 sequences are SNHLY and FYNNEI. The CDR3 extends over 13 amino acids. CDR3 in amino acids: CATSYVDRREQYF. The CDR3 DNA is TGTGCCACCAGTTACGTAGACAGGCGGGAGCAGTACTTC.